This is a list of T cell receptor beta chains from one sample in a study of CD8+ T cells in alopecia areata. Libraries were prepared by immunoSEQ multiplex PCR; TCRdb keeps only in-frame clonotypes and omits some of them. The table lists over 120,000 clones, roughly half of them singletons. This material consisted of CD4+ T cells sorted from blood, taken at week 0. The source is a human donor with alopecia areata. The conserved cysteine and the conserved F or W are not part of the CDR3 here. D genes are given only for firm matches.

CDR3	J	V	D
ASRPNTGANVLT	TRBJ2-6	TRBV6-5	.
ASFIGGNQPQH	TRBJ1-5	TRBV28	.
ASKAGQIRPQH	TRBJ1-5	TRBV19	.
SVEDRDRDQETQY	TRBJ2-5	TRBV29-1	TRBD1
ASSGRDRSTEGF	TRBJ2-1	TRBV7-2	TRBD1
ASSATGQSGELF	TRBJ2-2	TRBV25-1	TRBD1
ASSPEGYTQY	TRBJ2-3	TRBV13	.
ASSPRRGRSYNEQF	TRBJ2-1	TRBV13	.
AWSGGTYNEQF	TRBJ2-1	TRBV30	.
ASSFVVFSNQPQH	TRBJ1-5	TRBV28	.
ASSVNRAYEQY	TRBJ2-7	TRBV6-1	.
ASSLSLAGGAYNEQF	TRBJ2-1	TRBV7-3	TRBD2
ASSLQGPSSYNEQF	TRBJ2-1	TRBV7-3	.
ASSLTGTGLYEQY	TRBJ2-7	TRBV5-1	TRBD1
AIPDNTGLVNQPQH	TRBJ1-5	TRBV27	.
SVDQQSTGELF	TRBJ2-2	TRBV29-1	.
ASSSNDAYEQY	TRBJ2-7	TRBV7-8	.
ASSVDDLYEQY	TRBJ2-7	TRBV9	.
ASSPAGTGGLETQY	TRBJ2-5	TRBV7-2	TRBD1
ASSYPTGSSHEQY	TRBJ2-7	TRBV6-5	TRBD1
ASSEGKYEQY	TRBJ2-7	TRBV6-1	.
ASKVTGADTQY	TRBJ2-3	TRBV19	TRBD1
AWSTGGSTETQY	TRBJ2-5	TRBV30	TRBD2
ASGRTGDHEQY	TRBJ2-7	TRBV6-6	TRBD1
ASEGGGEKLF	TRBJ1-4	TRBV6-6	.
ASRGGFGYT	TRBJ1-2	TRBV5-1	.
ASSQLSSQPQH	TRBJ1-5	TRBV4-1	.
ATSPSLLAGGSWEF	TRBJ2-1	TRBV15	TRBD2
SVGLAGDGGTQY	TRBJ2-5	TRBV29-1	TRBD2
ASSLVLAGSREQF	TRBJ2-1	TRBV5-5	TRBD2
ASSRKGQRMTTNEKLF	TRBJ1-4	TRBV7-8	TRBD1
ASRTGETQY	TRBJ2-5	TRBV2	.
ASSEPMEQTQY	TRBJ2-5	TRBV2	.
SADLATGDREWTDTQY	TRBJ2-3	TRBV29-1	TRBD1